This T cell receptor (beta chain) was documented in a study of blood T cell repertoires in COVID-19. Study summary: Sites in the United States, Italy and Spain provided acute and convalescent COVID-19 samples.

Participants were aged 18 to 89 years, lived in around 25 US areas, and enrolled virtually. Each participant's cohort was designated according to participant-reported clinical history. Under the authors' procedure: Quantification of nucleated cells was approximated via reference gene primer amplification. Libraries were prepared by immunoSEQ multiplex PCR; TCRdb keeps only in-frame clonotypes and omits some of them. V, J and clone size were drawn from that table, and D and trimming were deduced from the DNA. The repertoire holds 200,000 to 250,000 clones, with about four fifths as singletons. The CDR3 covers 14 residues. V was cut by 8 bases and J by 5 bases, with 18 bases left in between. The V gene's germline CDR1 is SNHLY and CDR2 FYNNEI.

The rearrangement uses TRBV2 and TRBJ1-1; D ambiguous. The sequencing sample was made of PBMCs or T cells enriched from blood (not recorded which). This clonotype was obtained from a man in his 60s who had recovered from COVID-19. CDR3 DNA: TGTGCCAGCCACGAGGTAGGCCGCGGGACTGAAGCTTTCTTT. It translates to CASHEVGRGTEAFF.